This is a list of T cell receptor beta chains from one sample in a study of human T cells and chemical hapten exposure. Via MiXCR, TCRdb re-called the RACE reads, giving one row per CDR3 protein. Of some 400,000 distinct CDR3 sequences in the sample, around 5.5% were seen once. The specimen comprised whole blood, sampled in connection with sensitization to the hapten diphenylcyclopropenone (DPC). These receptors were taken from a woman in her forties or fifties with alopecia areata. Some clones in this sample may be carry-over from other donors' samples. The CDR3 runs from the conserved cysteine through the conserved F or W. A D gene is named only where the DNA matches it firmly. Clone size is not always given. Where it is, it says once, few, many or a class for expanded clones.

d_call j_call cdr3_length clone_size v_call cdr3_aa cdr3_nt
. TRBJ1-2 17 few TRBV15 CATSRDHAPEGTYGYTF TGTGCCACCAGCAGAGATCACGCCCCTGAGGGGACCTATGGCTACACCTTC
. TRBJ2-3 14 few TRBV28 CASPRRPGTDTQYF TGTGCCAGCCCTCGCCGGCCTGGCACAGATACGCAGTATTTT
TRBD1 TRBJ2-7 15 few TRBV5-4 CASSSPGQDHYEQYF TGTGCCAGCAGCTCGCCGGGACAGGACCACTACGAGCAGTACTTC
. TRBJ2-2 13 many TRBV7-2 CASSPRGTGELFF TGTGCCAGCAGCCCCCGGGGCACCGGGGAGCTGTTTTTT
. TRBJ1-4 16 . TRBV5-1 CASSPGTIATNEKLFF TGCGCCAGCAGCCCGGGGACAATTGCAACTAATGAAAAACTGTTTTTT
. TRBJ2-4 16 . TRBV2 CASRDGFILAKNIQYF TGTGCCAGCAGGGACGGATTCATATTAGCCAAAAACATTCAGTACTTC
. TRBJ2-3 12 many TRBV6-1 CASTFSTDTQYF TGTGCCAGCACTTTTAGCACAGATACGCAGTATTTT
. TRBJ1-4 16 many TRBV27 CASRLAGRRVDEKLFF TGTGCCAGCAGGTTGGCAGGGCGACGGGTGGATGAAAAACTGTTTTTT
TRBD2 TRBJ2-7 14 many TRBV20-1 CSATVAGPTYEQYF TGCAGTGCTACCGTAGCGGGGCCAACCTACGAGCAGTACTTC
. TRBJ2-7 13 . TRBV7-2 CASSFDRSNEQYF TGTGCCAGCAGCTTTGACAGGTCCAACGAGCAGTACTTC
TRBD2 TRBJ2-3 17 few TRBV5-4 CASSPRGLAASTDTQYF TGTGCCAGCAGCCCGAGAGGACTAGCGGCTAGCACAGATACGCAGTATTTT
. TRBJ2-1 15 few TRBV20-1 CSARRGGPFYNEQFF TGCAGTGCTAGACGCGGGGGCCCCTTTTACAATGAGCAGTTCTTC
TRBD1 TRBJ2-5 14 . TRBV29-1 CSVSGTGSQETQYF TGCAGCGTTTCCGGGACAGGGTCCCAAGAGACCCAGTACTTC
. TRBJ2-2 17 . TRBV7-6 CASSLVSGMRGTGELFF TGTGCCAGCAGCTTAGTTTCGGGGATGAGAGGGACCGGGGAGCTGTTTTTT
. TRBJ1-6 16 . TRBV5-1 CASSLAGNGENSPLHF TGCGCCAGCAGCTTGGCCGGAAACGGCGAAAATTCACCCCTCCACTTT
. TRBJ2-5 15 many TRBV15 CATSRPGQNQETQYF TGTGCCACCAGCAGACCCGGACAGAACCAAGAGACCCAGTACTTC
TRBD1 TRBJ2-3 14 few TRBV11-3 CASSTGQGSDTQYF TGTGCCAGCAGCACAGGACAGGGCTCAGATACGCAGTATTTT
. TRBJ1-1 14 . TRBV7-9 CASSFVTGNTEAFF TGTGCCAGCAGCTTCGTGACAGGGAACACTGAAGCTTTCTTT
. TRBJ2-6 15 many TRBV9 CASSVSRSGANVLTF TGTGCCAGCAGCGTATCTCGATCTGGGGCCAACGTCCTGACTTTC
. TRBJ1-4 15 many TRBV25-1 CASSETGRLDEKLFF TGTGCCAGCAGTGAAACGGGCAGGCTGGATGAAAAACTGTTTTTT